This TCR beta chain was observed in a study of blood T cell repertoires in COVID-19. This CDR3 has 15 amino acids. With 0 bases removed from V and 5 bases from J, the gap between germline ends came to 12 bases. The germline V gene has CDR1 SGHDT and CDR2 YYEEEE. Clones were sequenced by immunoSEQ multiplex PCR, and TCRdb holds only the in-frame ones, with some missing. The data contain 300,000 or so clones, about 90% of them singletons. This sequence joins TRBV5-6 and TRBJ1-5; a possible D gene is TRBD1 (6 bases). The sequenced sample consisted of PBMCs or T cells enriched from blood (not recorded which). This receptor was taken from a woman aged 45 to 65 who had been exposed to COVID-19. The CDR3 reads CASSLAGRGDQPQHF. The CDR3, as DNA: TGTGCCAGCAGCTTGGCCGGCAGGGGTGATCAGCCCCAGCATTTT.